This T cell receptor beta chain was identified in a study of blood T cell repertoires in COVID-19. Study at large: Samples came from the United States, Italy and Spain, spanning acute and convalescent COVID-19. PBMCs, B-cell-depleted T cells, or T cells were the source of the cDNA or gDNA that made up the material.

Per the germline V gene, CDR1 is MNHEY and CDR2 is SMNVEV (reference sequence). This CDR3 has 18 amino acids. V lost 4 bases and J 2 bases, leaving 23 bases between the germline ends. Original data processing: Estimates of nucleated cell counts were drawn from the amplification of reference gene primers. Repertoires were generated with immunoSEQ multiplex PCR, while TCRdb's copy carries only in-frame clones and drops some. That table is the source of V, J and clone size, and D and trimming were worked out from the DNA. The sample holds fewer than 300,000 clones, roughly nine tenths seen once. Followed longitudinally, the Seattle patients had been enrolled during active infection.

The sample consisted of peripheral blood. The chain carries TRBV27 and TRBJ1-2; D is possibly TRBD1 (5 bases). This clonotype was obtained from a young woman with COVID-19, enrolled during active disease. CDR3 in DNA: TGTGCCAGCAGTTCCTATAAGACAGACCGCAAGCTAAACTATGGCTACACCTTC. It codes for CASSSYKTDRKLNYGYTF.